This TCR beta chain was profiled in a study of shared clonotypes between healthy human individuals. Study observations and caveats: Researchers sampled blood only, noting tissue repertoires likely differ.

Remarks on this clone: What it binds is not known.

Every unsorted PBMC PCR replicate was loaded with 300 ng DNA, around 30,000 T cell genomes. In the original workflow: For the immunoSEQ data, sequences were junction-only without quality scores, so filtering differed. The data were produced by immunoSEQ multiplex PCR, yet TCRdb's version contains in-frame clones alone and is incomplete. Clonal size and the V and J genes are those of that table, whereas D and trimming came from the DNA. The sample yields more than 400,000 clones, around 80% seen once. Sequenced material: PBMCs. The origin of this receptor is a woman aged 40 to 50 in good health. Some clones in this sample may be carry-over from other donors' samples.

In nucleotides, the CDR3 is TGTGCCAGCAGCTTTGTAGGGGATGAGCAGTTCTTC. Its translation is CASSFVGDEQFF. The chain is built from TRBV7-6 and TRBJ2-1; tentatively, D is TRBD1 (5 bases). V lost 3 bases to trimming and J lost 8 bases, with 8 bases between them. The germline V gene has CDR1 SGHVS and CDR2 FNYEAQ. The CDR3 has 12 residues.